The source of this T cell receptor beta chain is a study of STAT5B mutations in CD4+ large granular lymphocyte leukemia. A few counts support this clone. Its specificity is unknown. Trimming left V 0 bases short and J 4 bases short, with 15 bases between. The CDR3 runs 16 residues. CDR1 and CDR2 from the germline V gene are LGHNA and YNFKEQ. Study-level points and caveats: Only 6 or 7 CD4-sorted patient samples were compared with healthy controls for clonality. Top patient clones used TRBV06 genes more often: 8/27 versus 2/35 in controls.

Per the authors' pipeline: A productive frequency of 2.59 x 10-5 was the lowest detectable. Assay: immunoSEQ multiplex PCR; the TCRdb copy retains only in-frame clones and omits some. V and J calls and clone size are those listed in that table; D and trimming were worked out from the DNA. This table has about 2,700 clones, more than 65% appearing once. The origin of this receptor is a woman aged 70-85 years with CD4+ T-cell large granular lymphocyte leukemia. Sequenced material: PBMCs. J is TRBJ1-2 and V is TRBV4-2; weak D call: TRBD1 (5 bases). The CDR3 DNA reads TGTGCCAGCAGCCAAGACTACCGTGCGAGGGGCTATGGCTACACCTTC. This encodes CASSQDYRARGYGYTF.